The clone carrying this TCR beta chain was seen only once. The data originate from a study of blood T cell repertoires in COVID-19. Study-level information: The United States, Italy and Spain were the sources of the acute and convalescent COVID-19 samples.

V was clipped by 0 bases and J by 13 bases, with 8 bases between them. The CDR3 totals 12 residues. Looked up from germline, CDR1 is SGDLS and CDR2 is YYNGEE. Repertoires were generated with immunoSEQ multiplex PCR, while TCRdb's copy carries only in-frame clones and drops some. Of around 230,000 clones listed, approximately 90% are singletons. This TCR was recovered from a woman between 40 and 50 years old with acute COVID-19. The material sequenced was PBMCs or T cells enriched from blood (not recorded which). V and J are TRBV9 and TRBJ1-6; D is uncertain. CDR3 loop: CASSVGRDPLHF. The DNA for the CDR3 is TGTGCCAGCAGCGTAGGTCGGGATCCCCTCCACTTT.